This T cell receptor (beta chain) was sequenced in a study of cytomegalovirus exposure and HLA in healthy donors. Overall study findings and caveats: There were some V segments, including TRBV6-2 and TRBV6-3, excluded as indistinguishable. Sequencing likely produced, as an artifact, a cluster of highly shared sequence variants.

The PCR had 60 Vbeta and 13 Jbeta primers. TCRdb's table, derived via immunoSEQ multiplex PCR, lists solely in-frame clones and lacks some. The sample yields around 100,000 clones, more than 75% seen once. Germline V gives CDR1 SGHVS, CDR2 FNYEAQ. There are 15 residues in the CDR3. V trimming: 2 bases; J trimming: 6 bases; junction bases outside the gene matches: 3. With regard to this clone: Its matching antigen is unknown.

The rearrangement links TRBV7-6 to TRBJ2-1, with 11 bases aligning to TRBD1. Sequenced: PBMCs. The origin of this receptor is a woman in her 50s in good health and CMV-seropositive. The CDR3 protein is CASSLQGTGGNEQFF. CDR3 in DNA: TGTGCCAGCAGCTTACAGGGGACAGGGGGCAATGAGCAGTTCTTC. Combining the CDR3 with reference TRBV7-6 and TRBJ2-1 gives the whole variable domain GAGVSQSPRYKVTKRGQDVALRCDPISGHVSLYWYRQALGQGPEFLTYFNYEAQQDKSGLPNDRFSAERPEGSISTLTIQRTEQRDSAMYRCASSLQGTGGNEQFFGPGTRLTVL.